This record looks at one T cell receptor (beta chain) sequence and its context. Its antigen remains unidentified. This record comes from a study of T cell responses to AZD1222 COVID-19 vaccine. The study, taken as a whole, reports: Baseline serostatus was positive in only a handful of AZD1222 recipients. Clonal diversity may have been underestimated in mostly white British donors. Nearly half of the spike-specific TCRs reportedly recognize variant regions that carry no mutations.

TCRdb's table, derived via immunoSEQ multiplex PCR, lists solely in-frame clones and lacks some. The table shows nearly 110,000 clones, with roughly 87% occurring only once. The V gene end was trimmed by 5 bases and the J gene end by 7 bases; junction bases not matched to a gene: 7. Looked up from germline, CDR1 is SGHRS and CDR2 is YFSETQ. The CDR3 has 14 amino acids. Second-dose timings of about 4 or about 12 weeks were pooled. The receptor's source is an adult who received the AZD1222 COVID-19 vaccine. The specimen comprised peripheral blood, sampled 28 days after the second AZD1222 dose. The V and J genes are TRBV5-1 and TRBJ2-1; 9 bases line up with TRBD1. In DNA form, the CDR3 reads TGCGCCAGCAGTACCGGGACAGGGACTAATGAGCAGTTCTTC. Encoded protein: CASSTGTGTNEQFF.